This T cell receptor beta chain was captured by sequencing in a study of shared clonotypes between healthy human individuals. As regards this clone: What it binds is unknown.

Points from the study as a whole: Estimated richness values were generally larger in naive subsets than in memory subsets.

The CDR3 sequence is 14 residues long. In germline, CDR1 is SGHNT, CDR2 YYREEE (reference sequence). V dropped 4 bases and J dropped 2 bases, with 12 bases sitting between them. Splitting of each subset's genomic DNA was done evenly across several immunoSEQ plates. Sequenced by immunoSEQ multiplex PCR; TCRdb stores in-frame clones only, minus some. The sample lists some 1 million clones, approximately 72% occurring once. This TCR was recovered from a man younger than 35 in good health. The sample taken for sequencing was memory CD4+ T cells sorted from blood. The subset was: CD45RA-negative fraction. The V call is TRBV5-4, the J call TRBJ1-2; TRBD1 might be the D (5 bases). CDR3 nucleotides: TGTGCCAGCAGCCCCGAGGGGCCGAACTATGGCTACACCTTC. Protein product: CASSPEGPNYGYTF.